This is a list of T cell receptor beta chains from one sample in a study of identical twins. TCRdb used MiXCR to reprocess the 5' RACE reads, holding one entry per CDR3 protein. Of some 690,000 distinct CDR3 sequences in the sample, 21% were seen once. The sample was also reused in another study, on T cells expressing NK-cell markers.

The specimen was PBMCs. The receptors shown here come from a woman aged 18-29 years in good health. CDR3s include the opening cysteine and the closing phenylalanine or tryptophan. D genes are given only for firm matches. Clone size, where shown, is once, few, many, or a class for clones that have expanded.

cdr3_nt	cdr3_aa	clone_size	d_call	v_call	j_call
TGCAGTGCTAGGTGGAACGATCGGCCCTACGAGCAGTACTTC	CSARWNDRPYEQYF	-	-	TRBV20-1	TRBJ2-7
TGTGCCAGCAGCTTCGAACTAGCGGGAGGTGGGGAGCAGTTCTTC	CASSFELAGGGEQFF	few	TRBD2	TRBV7-9	TRBJ2-1
TGTGCCAGCGGAATGGCAGACCAAGAGACCCAGTACTTC	CASGMADQETQYF	few	-	TRBV2	TRBJ2-5
TGTGCCAGCAGACCCCGTGTGGGGATCATGAACACTGAAGCTTTCTTT	CASRPRVGIMNTEAFF	-	-	TRBV27	TRBJ1-1
TGTGCCAGCAGCTTAACTAGTTTGACAGGGCTAAGTGAAAAACTGTTTTTT	CASSLTSLTGLSEKLFF	-	TRBD1	TRBV7-2	TRBJ1-4
TGCGCCAGCAGCCAACTAGCGGGAGCGGGACATGAGCAGTTCTTC	CASSQLAGAGHEQFF	many	TRBD2	TRBV4-3	TRBJ2-1
TGCGCCAGCAGCCCTTATACGACCTACGAGCAGTACTTC	CASSPYTTYEQYF	-	-	TRBV5-1	TRBJ2-7
TGTGCCAGCAGCTTAGCGTGGGATGGCTACACCTTC	CASSLAWDGYTF	few	-	TRBV7-2	TRBJ1-2
TGCGCCAGCAAGGTGCAGGGAGCTAACTATGGCTACACCTTC	CASKVQGANYGYTF	-	-	TRBV5-1	TRBJ1-2
TGTGCCAGCAGTTTAGGTGGACAGGAATACTTC	CASSLGGQEYF	many	TRBD1	TRBV12-3/TRBV12-4	TRBJ2-7
TGCAGTGCTAGAGGGACAGGGGCGACAGATACGCAGTATTTT	CSARGTGATDTQYF	few	TRBD1	TRBV20-1	TRBJ2-3
TGTGCCAGCAGTTACGAACAGGGACCCTACGAGCAGTACTTC	CASSYEQGPYEQYF	-	-	TRBV6-5	TRBJ2-7
TGCAGTGCTAGCCCCCCCTCCAGGGACGCTTTCTTT	CSASPPSRDAFF	-	-	TRBV20-1	TRBJ1-1
TGTGCCATTCAATTAGCGGACATTCAGTACTTC	CAIQLADIQYF	-	-	TRBV12-3/TRBV12-4	TRBJ2-4
TGTGCCAGCACCCCCGGGACCCTAAACACCGAGCAGTACTTC	CASTPGTLNTEQYF	few	-	TRBV3-1	TRBJ2-7
TGTGCCAGCAGCGGGGAGACAGGGGGTAATGAAAAACTGTTTTTT	CASSGETGGNEKLFF	-	TRBD1	TRBV12-3/TRBV12-4	TRBJ1-4
TGTGCCAGCAGCCGCGGGGGCGCTCCAACTAATGAAAAACTGTTTTTT	CASSRGGAPTNEKLFF	-	-	TRBV6-1	TRBJ1-4
TGTGCCGAGACTAGCGGGGTTACCTACAATGAGCAGTTCTTC	CAETSGVTYNEQFF	-	TRBD2	TRBV7-9	TRBJ2-1
TGTGCCAGCAGTTACTCCCCGAATTCACCCCTCCACTTT	CASSYSPNSPLHF	few	-	TRBV6-5	TRBJ1-6
TGTGCCACCAGCAGAGATCGAACTTATTTGTACACAGATACGCAGTATTTT	CATSRDRTYLYTDTQYF	-	-	TRBV15	TRBJ2-3
TGCGCCAGCAGCTTGGATAGGGTAGTGGATACGCAGTATTTT	CASSLDRVVDTQYF	-	-	TRBV5-1	TRBJ2-3
TGTGCCAGCAGTCCCCAGGGGAACACTGAAGCTTTCTTT	CASSPQGNTEAFF	many	-	TRBV18	TRBJ1-1
TGCAGCGTTCTGGGGAGTACTGAAGCTTTCTTT	CSVLGSTEAFF	few	-	TRBV29-1	TRBJ1-1
TGTGCCAGCAGCGTGTGGAGCGCAGATACGCAGTATTTT	CASSVWSADTQYF	-	-	TRBV5-5	TRBJ2-3
TGTGCCAGCAGTCCCGGATGGCCGTGGGATGAGCAGTTCTTC	CASSPGWPWDEQFF	few	-	TRBV27	TRBJ2-1
TGCGCCAGCAGCCCGGACAATGAGCAGTTCTTC	CASSPDNEQFF	many	-	TRBV5-1	TRBJ2-1
TGTGCCAGCTCCGGGGGACTTTTCGACGAGCAGTACTTC	CASSGGLFDEQYF	-	-	TRBV7-9	TRBJ2-7
TGTGCCAGCAGCTTCCGGACAGTAAGCTCCTACAATGAGCAGTTCTTC	CASSFRTVSSYNEQFF	-	-	TRBV7-9	TRBJ2-1
TGTGCCAGCAGTTTGGGCAGAGGGGAGACCCAGTACTTC	CASSLGRGETQYF	many	-	TRBV12-3/TRBV12-4	TRBJ2-5
TGCAGCGTACAGCCGGGACCTTTAAATGAGCAGTTCTTC	CSVQPGPLNEQFF	many	-	TRBV29-1	TRBJ2-1
TGCAGTGCGCCTACTACTGGAGATACGCAGTATTTT	CSAPTTGDTQYF	-	-	TRBV20-1	TRBJ2-3
TGTGCCAGCAGACTAGACAGGGGCGAGGTCGCTGAAGCTTTCTTT	CASRLDRGEVAEAFF	few	TRBD1	TRBV6-1	TRBJ1-1
TGTGCCAGCAGTCCCCCGGGACTAGCGGGGTCCTACGAGCAGTACTTC	CASSPPGLAGSYEQYF	-	TRBD2	TRBV12-3/TRBV12-4	TRBJ2-7
TGTGCCAGCAGTTACTCCACAGGAAGGGAGACCCAGTACTTC	CASSYSTGRETQYF	few	-	TRBV6-5	TRBJ2-5
TGTGCCAGCAGCGTAGGGGCTAGCGGGAGGGAGACCCAGTACTTC	CASSVGASGRETQYF	few	TRBD2	TRBV9	TRBJ2-5
TGCAGTGCCACAAGGGGGGACAGCCTCTATGGCTACACCTTC	CSATRGDSLYGYTF	many	TRBD1	TRBV20-1	TRBJ1-2
TGTGCCAGCAGGAGTTTCACGACGCACTACAATGAGCAGTTCTTC	CASRSFTTHYNEQFF	-	-	TRBV6-2/TRBV6-3	TRBJ2-1
TGTGCCAGCACCCTCTCCAACCAAGAGACCCAGTACTTC	CASTLSNQETQYF	many	-	TRBV12-3/TRBV12-4	TRBJ2-5
TGTGCCAGCAGTTCGACTAGCTGGGGAGAGACCCAGTACTTC	CASSSTSWGETQYF	many	TRBD2	TRBV27	TRBJ2-5
TGCAGCGTTGCCGGGACCTCATCATATACGCAGTATTTT	CSVAGTSSYTQYF	-	-	TRBV29-1	TRBJ2-3
TGTGCCAGCAGGATTGGACAGGGAAGCAATCAGCCCCAGCATTTT	CASRIGQGSNQPQHF	-	TRBD1	TRBV6-1	TRBJ1-5
TGTACCAGCAGTTCCCCAGATGGGACAGGGGGCTCTGGGGCCAACGTCCTGACTTTC	CTSSSPDGTGGSGANVLTF	-	-	TRBV26	TRBJ2-6
TGTGCCAGCAGCTTAGGGAGGGGTGGGTACAATGAGCAGTTCTTC	CASSLGRGGYNEQFF	-	-	TRBV7-2	TRBJ2-1
TGTGCCAGCAGTTTATCGTGGGGGACAGGGGCCTACGAGCAGTACTTC	CASSLSWGTGAYEQYF	-	TRBD1	TRBV27	TRBJ2-7
TGTGCCACCAGCAGAGCCGGTTACGAGCAGTACTTC	CATSRAGYEQYF	few	-	TRBV15	TRBJ2-7
TGTGCCAGCAGCGGCCCTTCGACTAGCGGGGGGCCAACGGGGACCCAGTACTTC	CASSGPSTSGGPTGTQYF	few	TRBD2	TRBV27	TRBJ2-5
TGTGCCAGCAGTCTAGCGGGGACCCTTGGGGAGCTGTTTTTT	CASSLAGTLGELFF	-	TRBD2	TRBV6-1	TRBJ2-2
TGTGCCAGCAGCCAAGAGTGGCGCAGTAACTATGGCTACACCTTC	CASSQEWRSNYGYTF	-	-	TRBV4-2	TRBJ1-2
TGTGCCAGCAGCTTAGGAGGTGGGGGGAAACTGTTTTTT	CASSLGGGGKLFF	many	-	TRBV11-2	TRBJ1-4
TGCAGCCTACTGGACACGGGCTACAATGAGCAGTTCTTC	CSLLDTGYNEQFF	few	-	TRBV29-1	TRBJ2-1
TGTGCCAGCAGCTTAAGGACAGGGGACGGCGAGCAGTACTTC	CASSLRTGDGEQYF	many	TRBD1	TRBV7-2	TRBJ2-7
TGCAGTGCTCCCCGAGGGGGCGCGCAAGGCTACACCTTC	CSAPRGGAQGYTF	many	TRBD1	TRBV20-1	TRBJ1-2
TGCGCCAGCAGCTCGGTAATCACAGATACGCAGTATTTT	CASSSVITDTQYF	few	-	TRBV5-1	TRBJ2-3
TGTGCCAGCAGCCGAGCGGGAGTTCCTCCCAACATTCAGTACTTC	CASSRAGVPPNIQYF	once	TRBD2	TRBV6-2/TRBV6-3	TRBJ2-4
TGCAGTGCTCCCAGCGGGACCGGGACAGATACGCAGTATTTT	CSAPSGTGTDTQYF	-	TRBD2	TRBV20-1	TRBJ2-3